The present entry profiles one T cell receptor (beta chain) with its context. Compared with germline, one end of the junction differs, possibly owing to a read error. The data stem from a study of CD8 T cells in Susac syndrome. The authors negatively isolated CD8+ and CD4+ T cells and FACS-enriched TEMRA cells. Germline V lookup: CDR1 LNHDA, CDR2 SQIVND (reference sequence). The CDR3 loop spans 14 amino acids. Reverse transcription of about 0.5 to 1 ug RNA used random hexamers. The immunoSEQ assay covered 54 Vbeta and 13 Jbeta segments for CDR3. TCRdb redid the calling of the immunoSEQ multiplex PCR reads with MiXCR, one entry per CDR3 protein. In the table there are more than 150,000 distinct CDR3 sequences, more than 95% of which are singletons.

The specimen sequenced was CD4+ T cells from PBMCs. V is TRBV19 and J is TRBJ1-5; 7 bases align to TRBD1. The sequence derives from a human donor with Susac syndrome. CDR3 region: CASSTTGSSQPQHF. CDR3 nucleotides: TGTGCCAGTAGTACGACAGGGAGCAGTCAGCCCCAGCATTTT.